Detailed here is one TCR beta chain. Its matching antigen is unknown. This sample was included in a study of cytomegalovirus exposure and HLA in healthy donors. Study as a whole: Previous work identified roughly 120 million unique TCR beta sequences from about 179 million T cells. Findings and caveats of the study: One variant, a missense change in DCLRE1C, was linked in a later analysis to TCR beta V- and J-gene trimming. Researchers counted over 150 TCR beta chains as cytomegalovirus-associated. Certain sequence variants were highly shared and formed a cluster, and this cluster was likely a sequencing artifact.

The CDR3 spans 13 residues. J lost 5 bases, V lost 7 bases, and 7 bases had no gene match. CDR1 and CDR2 (germline): MNHNS, SASEGT. Primers included in the PCR were 60 Vbeta and 13 Jbeta primers. Produced via immunoSEQ multiplex PCR; TCRdb's table is partial and in-frame only. The data show about 170,000 clones, roughly 80% seen once. The material sequenced was PBMCs. The sequence was collected from a male donor in good health and CMV-seronegative. V usage is TRBV6-1 and J usage is TRBJ2-5; 7 bases line up with TRBD1. The CDR3 DNA reads TGTGCCAGCATAGCAGGGGGAAGGGAGACCCAGTACTTC. This encodes CASIAGGRETQYF.